The source of this T cell receptor beta chain is a study of naive CD8 T cells in extremely preterm neonates. This CDR3 is 14 amino acids long. Trimming removed 4 bases from V and 3 bases from J; junction bases left unmatched: 3. Germline lookup yields CDR1 LGHNA and CDR2 YNFKEQ. Comments on this clone: As yet, its antigen is unknown.

Study-wide points: Preterm neonates shared more CDR3 nucleotide sequences (approximately 2.7%) than older groups. Preterm infants showed shorter CDR3s, fewer N additions and less trimming than older groups.

The table came from immunoSEQ multiplex PCR; TCRdb's copy has only in-frame clones and leaves some out. The table includes about 5,000 clones, nearly 98% detected once. The source of this sequence is a human donor in good health. J is TRBJ2-7 and V is TRBV4-2, with TRBD2 identical over 10 bases. The source material was naive CD8+ T cells from blood. DNA for the CDR3: TGTGCCAGCAGCCCACTAGCGGGACTCTACGAGCAGTACTTC. The encoded protein is CASSPLAGLYEQYF.